This entry lists 12 T cell receptor beta chains sequenced from one sample in a study of blood T cell repertoires in COVID-19. Assay used: immunoSEQ multiplex PCR; TCRdb lists only in-frame clones, some missing. The sample includes 150,000 to 200,000 clones, 82% of them seen just once. Sequencing was performed on peripheral blood. The receptors were sampled from a woman in her seventies with acute or convalescent COVID-19.

The chain carries TRBV5-4 and TRBJ1-2; the match to TRBD1 covers 12 bases. CDR3 length equals 16 residues. The V gene end was trimmed by 0 bases and the J gene end by 4 bases; junction bases not matched to a gene: 4. Germline assignment: CDR1 SGHNT and CDR2 YYREEE (reference sequence). The CDR3 DNA reads as TGTGCCAGCAGCTTGGCGGGACAGGGGGCAAGCTATGGCTACACCTTC. Protein: CASSLAGQGASYGYTF.

The genes are TRBV6-1 and TRBJ1-6, with D perhaps matching TRBD1 (5 bases). V lost 1 base to trimming and J lost 7 bases, with 11 bases between them. The germline V gene has CDR1 MNHNS and CDR2 SASEGT. The CDR3 length is 15 residues. The CDR3 loop is CASSEGGTANSPLHF. In DNA form, the CDR3 reads TGTGCCAGCAGTGAAGGGGGCACGGCGAATTCACCCCTCCACTTT.

Only one count was recorded for this clone. This rearrangement joins TRBV2 to TRBJ1-5; tentatively, D is TRBD1 (6 bases). The CDR3 extends over 12 amino acids. In germline, CDR1 is SNHLY, CDR2 FYNNEI. Trimming took 2 bases from V and 13 from J, leaving 12 bases between them. CDR3 residues: CASSETRDTQHF. CDR3 nucleotide sequence: TGTGCCAGCAGTGAAACCCGGGACACTCAGCATTTT.

J is TRBJ2-1 and V is TRBV11-2; weak D call: TRBD2 (5 bases). V was pared by 0 bases and J by 0 bases, with 12 bases between. CDR1 and CDR2 (germline): SGHAT, FQNNGV. The CDR3 loop spans 17 amino acids. The CDR3 DNA is TGTGCCAGCAGCTTAGATGGGAGACGCAGCTCCTACAATGAGCAGTTCTTC. It specifies CASSLDGRRSSYNEQFF.

The V call is TRBV12-3 or TRBV12-4, the J call TRBJ2-1, with 8 bases identical to TRBD2. The CDR3 totals 13 residues. V lost 5 bases and J lost 9; bases outside the gene matches: 6. The CDR3 nucleotides read TGTGCCAGCAGTACGGGACTAGGGGCTGAGCAGTTCTTC. Its translation: CASSTGLGAEQFF.

The gene calls are TRBV9 and TRBJ2-7, with 9 bases lining up with TRBD1. The ends lost 3 bases at V and 0 bases at J; junction bases unmatched: 4. The CDR3 loop spans 15 amino acids. Germline V gives CDR1 SGDLS, CDR2 YYNGEE. The CDR3 is CASSAGTGPSYEQYF. The CDR3 region has the DNA TGTGCCAGCAGCGCCGGGACAGGGCCCTCCTACGAGCAGTACTTC.

This chain links TRBV28 with TRBJ1-2, with D maybe TRBD1 (6 bases). CDR1 is MDHEN and CDR2 is SYDVKM in the germline V gene. V was cut by 8 bases and J by 5 bases, with 12 bases left in between. This CDR3 is 12 amino acids long. CDR3 residues: CASETGSYGYTF. In DNA form, the CDR3 reads TGTGCCAGCGAAACAGGGTCATATGGCTACACCTTC.

The chain combines TRBV2 with TRBJ1-3; D gene unclear. The V gene lost 6 bases and the J gene lost 0 bases, with 15 bases spanning the gap. The CDR3 consists of 16 residues. CDR1 SNHLY and CDR2 FYNNEI come from the germline V gene. The CDR3: CASSQTQYPSGNTIYF. CDR3 sequence (DNA): TGTGCCAGCAGCCAAACACAGTACCCCTCTGGAAACACCATATATTTT. Looking up the rest from reference TRBV2 and TRBJ1-3 gives the full variable domain: EPEVTQTPSHQVTQMGQEVILRCVPISNHLYFYWYRQILGQKVEFLVSFYNNEISEKSEIFDDQFSVERPDGSNFTLKIRSTKLEDSAMYFCASSQTQYPSGNTIYFGEGSWLTVV.

The V and J genes are TRBV7-8 and TRBJ1-5, with a tentative D call TRBD1 (6 bases). Germline assignment: CDR1 SGHVS and CDR2 FQNEAQ. V dropped 5 bases and J dropped 4 bases, with 18 bases sitting between them. The CDR3 is 16 amino acids. CDR3 residues: CASSQLVAGANQPQHF. CDR3 DNA: TGTGCCAGCAGCCAACTGGTTGCAGGGGCTAATCAGCCCCAGCATTTT.

The chain employs TRBV7-8 and TRBJ2-7; D is ambiguous. Germline V gene sequence: CDR1 SGHVS, CDR2 FQNEAQ. This CDR3 is 12 amino acids long. Trimming removed 3 bases at V and 7 bases at J, with 10 bases between. CDR3 sequence: CASSFTYWEQYF. In DNA, the CDR3 is TGTGCCAGCAGCTTCACTTATTGGGAGCAGTACTTC.

This clone was recorded only once. V usage is TRBV12-3 or TRBV12-4 and J usage is TRBJ2-3; D uncertain. Trimming pared 5 bases from V and 6 bases from J, leaving 12 bases between. The CDR3 has 13 amino acids. CDR3 sequence: CASSVSIGDTQYF. The CDR3 nucleotides read TGTGCCAGCAGTGTGAGCATCGGGGATACGCAGTATTTT.

This clone has just one count. The genes are TRBV14 and TRBJ2-4; TRBD1 agrees at 10 bases. The length of the CDR3 is 19 residues. The germline V gene encodes CDR1 SGHDN and CDR2 FVKESK. Losses at the gene ends were 0 bases for V and 1 base for J; bases not matched to a gene: 9. DNA for the CDR3: TGTGCCAGCAGCCAAGACGGGACAGGGGCTCCGAACGCCAAAAACATTCAGTACTTC. This encodes CASSQDGTGAPNAKNIQYF.